This T cell receptor beta chain was sequenced for a study of blood T cells in healthy people across ages. Study results and caveats: Any changes in expanded clonotypes were possibly confounded, as donor CMV status remained unknown. As age increased, TCR beta diversity per million T cells fell in a roughly linear fashion.

V was clipped by 6 bases and J by 5 bases, with 13 bases between them. This CDR3 comprises 12 residues. Per germline, CDR1 DFQATT and CDR2 SNEGSKA (reference sequence). With regard to this clonotype: Its specificity is not known.

The study drew donors from healthy Caucasian individuals in Russia aged roughly 6 to 100. Per sample, at least 5.5 micrograms of total RNA were extracted. Next came a second PCR, run for about 6 to 11 cycles, which used a sample-barcoded 5' primer along with a J-beta primer mix. Each CDR3 protein gets one entry after TCRdb re-called the 5' RACE reads with MiXCR. The table includes roughly 1,500,000 distinct CDR3 sequences, 42% detected once. Sequencing was done on a sample of blood. This TCR derives from a young woman in good health. V usage is TRBV20-1 and J usage is TRBJ2-5; perhaps D is TRBD1 or TRBD2 (5 bases each). CDR3 amino acids: CSASGPGETQYF. For the CDR3, the DNA is TGCAGTGCCTCGGGGCCCGGTGAGACCCAGTACTTC.